This entry features one T cell receptor beta chain sequence. The antigen is undetermined. These data come from a study of cytomegalovirus exposure and HLA in healthy donors. Regarding the study as a whole: A highly shared variant cluster was judged a likely technical artifact. Apparent HLA restriction characterized most CMV-associated TCR beta chains in a later analysis.

The CDR3 covers 13 residues. Deletions cut 4 bases from V and 0 bases from J, with 8 bases between. CDR1 SGHRS and CDR2 YFSETQ come from the germline V gene. Primers included in the PCR were 60 Vbeta and 13 Jbeta primers. Using immunoSEQ multiplex PCR, the repertoire was profiled, and TCRdb retains in-frame clones only, with some absent. Of 150,000 to 200,000 clones listed, 82% are singletons. The TCR was taken from a girl aged 5 to 17 in good health and CMV-seropositive. V usage is TRBV5-1 and J usage is TRBJ2-7, with D possibly TRBD1 on 6 matching bases. Sequenced: PBMCs. The CDR3 nucleotides are TGCGCCAGCAGCCGGGACAACTCCTACGAGCAGTACTTC. Amino acid sequence: CASSRDNSYEQYF.